Below are 18 T cell receptor beta chains sequenced from a single sample in a study of blood T cell repertoires in COVID-19. TCRdb's copy holds only in-frame clones and misses some; the assay was immunoSEQ multiplex PCR. The sample has 200,000 to 250,000 clones; roughly 88% are singletons. Sequencing used peripheral blood. The receptors originated from an older man with acute or convalescent COVID-19.

This chain connects TRBV18 to TRBJ2-1; 7 nucleotides agree with TRBD2. V lost 3 bases to trimming and J lost 4 bases; unmatched junction nucleotides: 9. CDR3 length: 16 amino acids. Germline assignment: CDR1 KGHSH and CDR2 LQKENI. The CDR3 DNA sequence: TGTGCCAGCTCACCTCTATCCAGCGGGGCATACAATGAGCAGTTCTTC. Protein sequence: CASSPLSSGAYNEQFF.

The chain joins TRBV5-1 to TRBJ1-1; TRBD1 agrees at 9 bases. The germline V gene has CDR1 SGHRS and CDR2 YFSETQ. This CDR3 is 14 amino acids long. V trimming: 4 bases; J trimming: 3 bases; junction bases outside the gene matches: 4. CDR3 residues: CASSTDRGHTEAFF. The CDR3 coding sequence is TGCGCCAGCAGCACGGACAGGGGTCACACTGAAGCTTTCTTT.

This rearrangement joins TRBV19 to TRBJ1-6; D unresolved. Germline CDR1 is LNHDA and CDR2 is SQIVND (reference sequence). V was cut by 9 bases and J by 9 bases, with 12 bases left in between. The length of the CDR3 is 12 residues. Here the CDR3 reads CASRHTGSPLHF. CDR3 sequence (DNA): TGTGCCAGCCGGCACACGGGTTCACCCCTCCACTTT.

The rearrangement joins TRBV18 to TRBJ1-1; maybe TRBD1 (5 bases). The CDR3 extends over 14 amino acids. Trimming stripped 2 bases from V and 2 bases from J, with 9 bases between. Germline CDR1 reads KGHSH; CDR2 reads LQKENI. The CDR3: CASSPSGLNTEAFF. The CDR3 DNA is TGTGCCAGCTCACCATCAGGGCTCAACACTGAAGCTTTCTTT. Variable domain in full (rest from reference TRBV18 and TRBJ1-1): NAGVMQNPRHLVRRRGQEARLRCSPMKGHSHVYWYRQLPEEGLKFMVYLQKENIIDESGMPKERFSAEFPKEGPSILRIQQVVRGDSAAYFCASSPSGLNTEAFFGQGTRLTVV.

This clone was recorded a few times. The chain employs TRBV19 and TRBJ2-2; TRBD2 is a possible D gene (5 bases). V was clipped by 5 bases and J by 6 bases, with 13 bases between them. CDR1 is LNHDA and CDR2 is SQIVND in the germline V gene (reference sequence). The CDR3 loop spans 14 amino acids. The CDR3 DNA reads TGTGCCAGTAGTCCCTCTCTAGCTCCCGGGGAGCTGTTTTTT. Encoded protein: CASSPSLAPGELFF.

The chain recombines TRBV5-1 with TRBJ2-7; maybe TRBD2 (5 bases). V was shortened by 7 bases and J by 5 bases, with 10 bases between the two germline ends. Germline lookup yields CDR1 SGHRS and CDR2 YFSETQ. The CDR3 sequence is 11 residues long. CDR3 region: CASASGNEQYF. CDR3 nucleotide sequence: TGCGCCAGCGCCTCGGGGAACGAGCAGTACTTC.

This chain links TRBV10-2 with TRBJ2-1; no reliable D call. CDR1 WSHSY and CDR2 SAAADI come from the germline V gene. This CDR3 has 12 amino acids. With 6 bases removed from V and 9 bases from J, the gap between germline ends came to 12 bases. CDR3 DNA: TGCGCCAGCAGGCGCGAGCTGAGTGAGCAGTTCTTC. Translation gives CASRRELSEQFF.

The chain carries TRBV29-1 and TRBJ1-4, with TRBD1 as a possible D gene (6 bases). V lost 5 bases and J 6 bases, leaving 7 bases between the germline ends. CDR3 length: 11 amino acids. In germline, CDR1 is SQVTM, CDR2 ANQGSEA. The CDR3 DNA reads TGCAGCGTTAACAGGGATGAAAAACTGTTTTTT. Translating gives CSVNRDEKLFF.

This clone was found a few times. The chain recombines TRBV5-1 with TRBJ1-2; maybe TRBD1 (6 bases). V gave up 4 bases and J gave up 8 bases, with 18 bases separating them. The CDR3 extends over 14 amino acids. In germline, CDR1 is SGHRS, CDR2 YFSETQ. The CDR3 DNA is TGCGCCAGCAGCGAGTTTCAGGGGAAGGCGGGCTACACCTTC. Protein: CASSEFQGKAGYTF.

This chain links TRBV7-2 with TRBJ2-5; 11 bases align to TRBD2. Germline trimming cut 7 bases from V and 1 base from J; bases unmatched to any gene: 5. Germline assignment: CDR1 SGHTA and CDR2 FQGNSA. The CDR3 spans 15 residues. The CDR3, as DNA: TGTGCCAGCAAGCCTAGCGGGGGGCTCCAAGAGACCCAGTACTTC. Its protein is CASKPSGGLQETQYF.

The chain employs TRBV27 and TRBJ2-1; 11 nucleotides agree with TRBD2. The V gene end was trimmed by 5 bases and the J gene end by 3 bases; junction bases not matched to a gene: 12. Per the germline V gene, CDR1 is MNHEY and CDR2 is SMNVEV (reference sequence). The CDR3 sequence is 18 residues long. CDR3 coding DNA: TGTGCCAGCAGTAAAGAGGCCAGACTAGCGGGGTTCTACAATGAGCAGTTCTTC. The encoded protein is CASSKEARLAGFYNEQFF.

This clone has just one count. This chain connects TRBV24-1 to TRBJ1-5; TRBD1 agrees at 8 bases. Germline CDR1 reads KGHDR; CDR2 reads SFDVKD. V dropped 3 bases and J dropped 4; count of bases not matched to a gene: 4. The CDR3 covers 15 residues. The CDR3: CATSDTGGKNQPQHF. The CDR3 region has the DNA TGTGCCACCAGTGATACAGGGGGGAAGAATCAGCCCCAGCATTTT.

The chain combines TRBV19 with TRBJ1-1; 8 bases align to TRBD1. This CDR3 is 18 amino acids long. Germline CDR1 and CDR2: LNHDA and SQIVND (reference sequence). Trimming took 4 bases from V and 1 from J; bases not matched to a gene: 14. Written as DNA, the CDR3 is TGTGCCAGTAGTACCAGAGGGACAGGATGGAGGAAGAACACTGAAGCTTTCTTT. This sequence encodes CASSTRGTGWRKNTEAFF.

V gene TRBV27 combines with J gene TRBJ2-1; D not certain. V was shortened by 5 bases and J by 7 bases, with 9 bases between the two germline ends. The CDR3 has 12 amino acids. Per germline, CDR1 MNHEY and CDR2 SMNVEV (reference sequence). The CDR3 loop is CASSLQPNEQFF. CDR3 sequence (DNA): TGTGCCAGCAGTCTACAGCCAAATGAGCAGTTCTTC.

V and J are TRBV10-3 and TRBJ2-1, with 7 bases aligning to TRBD2. This CDR3 spans 12 amino acids. Germline assignment: CDR1 ENHRY and CDR2 SYGVKD. The V and J ends lost 8 bases and 8 bases, in that order; junction bases with no gene match: 6. The CDR3 coding sequence is TGTGCCATCGGGGAGGGTGGAGATGAGCAGTTCTTC. This codes for CAIGEGGDEQFF.

The chain has TRBV4-3 and TRBJ1-1; no firm D call. The V gene lost 1 base and the J gene lost 1 base, with 10 bases spanning the gap. The germline gives CDR1 LGHNA, CDR2 YSLEER. The CDR3 loop spans 15 amino acids. In DNA, the CDR3 is TGCGCCAGCAGCCAAGTGGCCAGTTCGAACACTGAAGCTTTCTTT. Protein: CASSQVASSNTEAFF.

The chain has TRBV19 and TRBJ1-4; 8 positions match TRBD1. The V segment lost 6 bases and the J segment 7 bases; nucleotides outside the gene matches: 7. This CDR3 has 14 amino acids. The germline V gene has CDR1 LNHDA and CDR2 SQIVND (reference sequence). CDR3 DNA: TGTGCCAGTAGACCTCAGGGGGCTCCTGAAAAACTGTTTTTT. Protein product: CASRPQGAPEKLFF.

The chain links TRBV18 to TRBJ2-3; D unresolved. The CDR3 length is 12 residues. CDR1 and CDR2 (germline): KGHSH, LQKENI. Trimming left V 4 bases short and J 1 base short, with 3 bases between. CDR3 sequence reads: CASSLGTDTQYF. DNA of the CDR3: TGTGCCAGCTCACTCGGCACAGATACGCAGTATTTT.